The T cell receptor beta chain under discussion was sequenced for a study of neurological immune-mediated disorders. Documented time point: technical triplicate 1. The CDR3 totals 14 residues. CDR1 is LNHDA, CDR2 SQIVND, per germline (reference sequence). Trimming removed 8 bases from V and 0 bases from J, with 11 bases in between. TCRdb re-called the 5' RACE reads through MiXCR, storing one row per CDR3 protein. The profile covers about 38,000 distinct CDR3 sequences, with more than 9.5% appearing a single time and 3% to 5% taken by the ten largest. This clonotype was detected a few times. The source is a man aged 55-75 years with HTLV-1-associated myelopathy (HAM/TSP). The chain links TRBV19 to TRBJ2-1; D is perhaps TRBD2 (6 bases). Material: PBMCs. CDR3 residues: CASSSSASYNEQFF. The CDR3, as DNA: TGTGCCAGTTCCTCTAGCGCCTCCTACAATGAGCAGTTCTTC.